The rows below give T cell receptor beta chains drawn from one sample of a study of T cells after yellow fever vaccination. TCRdb reprocessed the 5' RACE reads via MiXCR and lists one record per CDR3 protein. The sample comprises some 500,000 distinct CDR3 sequences, 13% of which are singletons, and over 13% rests with the top ten. This sample comprised PBMCs, obtained on the day of the yellow fever booster vaccination. The receptors were sampled from a man between 25 and 39 years old who received the YFV17D yellow fever vaccine. The CDR3 runs from the conserved cysteine through the conserved F or W. A D gene is named only where the DNA matches it firmly. Rows give clone size only sometimes, using once, few, many, or a class for an expanded clone.

few,TRBJ2-1,.,TRBV3-1,CASSSSTLAPLSYNEQFF,TGTGCCAGCAGCTCTTCAACACTAGCCCCATTATCCTACAATGAGCAGTTCTTC
few,TRBJ2-1,.,TRBV7-2,CASSPNLVPSYNEQFF,TGTGCCAGCAGCCCTAATCTAGTTCCCTCCTACAATGAGCAGTTCTTC
few,TRBJ2-7,TRBD1,TRBV9,CASSGGSGQGRSEQYF,TGTGCCAGCAGCGGAGGATCGGGACAGGGGAGGTCCGAGCAGTACTTC
few,TRBJ2-5,.,TRBV5-1,CASRPFRGRETQYF,TGCGCCAGCAGACCTTTCAGGGGTCGAGAGACCCAGTACTTC
.,TRBJ2-3,TRBD1,TRBV18,CASSPLTGQGTDTQYF,TGTGCCAGCTCACCACTAACGGGACAGGGGACAGATACGCAGTATTTT
.,TRBJ1-1,.,TRBV5-5,CASSPTDRHLTEAFF,TGTGCCAGCAGCCCTACCGACAGGCACCTCACTGAAGCTTTCTTT
.,TRBJ1-6,.,TRBV29-1,CSPLGYLPRSPLHF,TGCAGCCCCCTCGGTTACCTCCCTCGGTCACCCCTCCACTTT
.,TRBJ1-4,.,TRBV12-3/TRBV12-4,CASSLTPEKLFF,TGTGCCAGCAGTTTAACACCTGAAAAACTGTTTTTT
.,TRBJ2-7,.,TRBV6-5,CASSYSYRSSYEQYF,TGTGCCAGCAGTTACTCTTACAGATCTTCCTACGAGCAGTACTTC
.,TRBJ1-1,.,TRBV12-3/TRBV12-4,CASSLLVVEGRAFF,TGTGCCAGCAGTTTATTGGTAGTTGAGGGTAGAGCTTTCTTT
.,TRBJ2-1,.,TRBV6-2/TRBV6-3,CASSPGTGYEQFF,TGTGCCAGCAGTCCCGGGACGGGCTATGAGCAGTTCTTC
few,TRBJ2-4,.,TRBV5-6,CASSRQGMENIQYF,TGTGCCAGCAGCCGCCAGGGTATGGAAAACATTCAGTACTTC
few,TRBJ2-1,TRBD2,TRBV7-8,CASSLLSGRASHEQFF,TGTGCCAGCAGCCTCCTGAGCGGGAGGGCCTCCCATGAGCAGTTCTTC
.,TRBJ2-7,.,TRBV7-2,CASSPGSFYEQYF,TGTGCCAGCAGCCCCGGTAGCTTCTACGAGCAGTACTTC
.,TRBJ2-7,.,TRBV6-6,CASKPGSDYEQYF,TGTGCCAGCAAACCAGGGAGCGACTACGAGCAGTACTTC
.,TRBJ2-2,.,TRBV6-4,CASLLPARVGTGELFF,TGTGCCAGCCTCCTCCCTGCCAGGGTGGGCACCGGGGAGCTGTTTTTT
few,TRBJ2-1,TRBD2,TRBV18,CASSLRGSGSGRSNEQFF,TGTGCCAGCTCACTACGGGGGAGCGGTAGCGGGAGATCTAATGAGCAGTTCTTC
few,TRBJ2-5,.,TRBV21-1,CASSRNWSGETQYF,TGTGCCAGCAGCAGGAATTGGTCGGGAGAGACCCAGTACTTC
many,TRBJ2-5,.,TRBV7-2,CASSPTRETQYF,TGTGCCAGCAGTCCTACCCGAGAGACCCAGTACTTC
.,TRBJ1-1,TRBD1,TRBV7-9,CASSRQGGSSEAFF,TGTGCCAGCAGTCGACAGGGAGGCAGCTCTGAAGCTTTCTTT
few,TRBJ2-1,TRBD2,TRBV7-2,CASRRTSGRVSEQFF,TGTGCCAGCAGACGAACTAGCGGGAGGGTTTCTGAGCAGTTCTTC
.,TRBJ2-7,.,TRBV29-1,CSVEGTGLYEQYF,TGCAGCGTTGAAGGAACAGGGCTCTACGAGCAGTACTTC
.,TRBJ2-1,TRBD1,TRBV13,CASSLGQVIYNEQFF,TGTGCCAGCAGCCTAGGACAGGTGATCTACAATGAGCAGTTCTTC
.,TRBJ2-3,.,TRBV7-2,CASSLALVARNSTDTQYF,TGTGCCAGCAGCTTAGCGCTCGTGGCCCGTAATAGCACAGATACGCAGTATTTT
few,TRBJ2-2,.,TRBV7-2,CASSLDATTNTGELFF,TGTGCCAGCAGCTTAGATGCGACAACGAACACCGGGGAGCTGTTTTTT
.,TRBJ2-7,TRBD2,TRBV7-8,CASSTTLAGALYEQYF,TGTGCCAGCAGCACGACTCTAGCGGGAGCCCTCTACGAGCAGTACTTC
.,TRBJ2-1,.,TRBV7-9,CASLTSSYNEQFF,TGTGCCAGCCTGACTAGCTCCTACAATGAGCAGTTCTTC
.,TRBJ1-1,.,TRBV20-1,CSAASGLALAAFF,TGCAGTGCCGCGAGCGGGCTAGCCCTAGCGGCTTTCTTT
few,TRBJ2-7,.,TRBV5-6,CASSPDNAYEQYF,TGTGCCAGCAGCCCGGACAATGCCTACGAGCAGTACTTC
few,TRBJ2-3,TRBD2,TRBV12-3/TRBV12-4,CASSSPLAGHYTDTQYF,TGTGCCAGCAGTTCCCCACTAGCGGGACATTACACAGATACGCAGTATTTT
few,TRBJ2-1,.,TRBV20-1,CSATLRGQPRNEQFF,TGCAGTGCTACGCTCCGGGGCCAACCCCGAAATGAGCAGTTCTTC
.,TRBJ2-3,.,TRBV5-5,CASSPRAGTQYF,TGTGCCAGCAGCCCGAGGGCCGGGACGCAGTATTTT
.,TRBJ2-7,TRBD1,TRBV27,CASSSRTGRLQSYEQYF,TGTGCCAGCAGTTCCCGGACAGGGCGGCTCCAATCCTACGAGCAGTACTTC
.,TRBJ2-5,TRBD1,TRBV20-1,CSARDPGGETQYF,TGCAGTGCTAGAGATCCAGGGGGAGAGACCCAGTACTTC
few,TRBJ2-5,TRBD2,TRBV7-2,CASSFGLAGGLETQYF,TGTGCCAGCAGCTTCGGACTAGCGGGAGGGCTAGAGACCCAGTACTTC
few,TRBJ1-2,.,TRBV6-1,CASSPQGSYGYTF,TGTGCCAGCAGTCCTCAGGGCAGCTATGGCTACACCTTC
.,TRBJ2-2,.,TRBV30,CAWSPTGVGELFF,TGTGCCTGGAGTCCAACGGGGGTTGGGGAGCTGTTTTTT
.,TRBJ2-3,.,TRBV14,CASSQTGADTQYF,TGTGCCAGCAGCCAAACGGGAGCGGATACGCAGTATTTT
.,TRBJ2-5,TRBD2,TRBV28,CASRGGLAAGTQYF,TGTGCCAGCAGGGGGGGACTAGCGGCCGGGACCCAGTACTTC
.,TRBJ2-7,.,TRBV7-8,CASSPLGGHAREQYF,TGTGCCAGCAGCCCCCTGGGAGGCCATGCGCGCGAGCAGTACTTC